The clone carrying this T cell receptor (beta chain) was counted ten times or more. Donation came from healthy Caucasian individuals in Russia who were aged 6 to 90. The germline V gene has CDR1 SEHNR and CDR2 FQNEAQ (reference sequence). Trimming cost V 6 bases and J 0 bases, with 9 bases left between them. This CDR3 has 14 residues. This sample was taken from a study of blood T cells in healthy people across ages. The use of a sample-barcoded 5' primer and a J-beta primer mix characterized a second PCR of about 7 to 12 cycles. TCRdb independently ran MiXCR on the 5' RACE reads; one entry per CDR3 protein. The sample holds 600,000 to 800,000 distinct CDR3 sequences; 40% to 65% are singletons and the top ten take about 14%.

Specimen: blood. The chain is built from TRBV7-9 and TRBJ1-5; the D is unclear. The clonotype comes from a woman at least 80 years old in good health. As DNA, the CDR3 is TGTGCCAGCAGTGGCGGCATTAGCAATCAGCCCCAGCATTTT. This gives the protein CASSGGISNQPQHF.